Given below is one TCR beta chain in context. These data come from a study of blood T cell repertoires in COVID-19. Overall study context: Material from acute and convalescent COVID-19 was sourced from the United States, Italy and Spain. Sources were T cells, B-cell-depleted T cells, or PBMCs; the material itself was cDNA or gDNA.

The germline V and J ends were trimmed by 1 base and 8 bases, with 11 bases remaining between them. The CDR3 has 13 amino acids. From germline, CDR1 is SGHVS and CDR2 FNYEAQ. Original data processing: Estimation of nucleated cell counts relied on the amplification of reference gene primers. Only in-frame clones appear in the TCRdb table, and some are missing; sequencing was by immunoSEQ multiplex PCR. D and trimming come from the DNA, and the V and J calls and clone size come from that table. This table has around 250,000 clones, about nine tenths appearing once. The chain employs TRBV7-6 and TRBJ1-1; D is perhaps TRBD1 (6 bases). The sequence was obtained from a woman younger than 45 with active or convalescent COVID-19. Sequencing used peripheral blood. CDR3 sequence: CASSLVGGGEAFF. The DNA of the CDR3 is TGTGCCAGCAGCTTAGTTGGGGGCGGGGAAGCTTTCTTT. The full variable domain, completed using reference TRBV7-6 and TRBJ1-1, is GAGVSQSPRYKVTKRGQDVALRCDPISGHVSLYWYRQALGQGPEFLTYFNYEAQQDKSGLPNDRFSAERPEGSISTLTIQRTEQRDSAMYRCASSLVGGGEAFFGQGTRLTVV.